This TCR beta chain was retrieved from a study of OX40 agonist ivuxolimab in advanced cancers. The study in broad terms: The costimulatory receptor OX40 (CD134) was targeted by ivuxolimab, a fully human IgG2 agonistic monoclonal antibody. Intravenous ivuxolimab was administered to patients every 2 weeks at six dose levels: 0.01, 0.1, 0.3, 1.5, 3 and 10 mg/kg. Of the roughly 51 patients in dose escalation, about 20 had hepatocellular carcinoma, around 15 had melanoma, 9 had renal cell carcinoma and 9 had head and neck cancer. A male proportion of around 80% and a mean age of around 60 years, ranging from 23 to 79, were recorded for the dose-escalation cohort. Prior anti-PD-1, anti-PD-L1 or anti-CTLA-4 therapy was permitted, and 40% to 50% of dose-escalation patients had received checkpoint inhibitors. Partial responses occurred in three dose-escalation patients, of whom one had hepatocellular carcinoma and two had cutaneous melanoma. Peripheral TCRbeta sequencing was intended to test whether TCR sequence diversity was altered and clonal T-cell expansion was caused by ivuxolimab. The paper covers the monotherapy dose-escalation part of the phase I ivuxolimab trial, which included N of about 50 patients.

General study outcomes and caveats: On average, CD8+ T cells showed more expanded clones than CD4+ T cells after ivuxolimab. At doses of 0.1 to 3.0 mg/kg, clonal expansion of both CD4+ and CD8+ blood T cells was observed from baseline to week 6. Partial responders in the 0.1-3.0 mg/kg groups had among the lowest normalized peripheral clonal expansion, especially among CD8+ T cells. The antigen specificity of the peripheral T cells that underwent clonal expansion was not determined. Low levels of normalized T-cell clonal expansion were also seen in some patients who did not respond.

Genomic DNA was isolated from the sorted cells so that the TCRbeta CDR3 region could be sequenced. The immunoSEQ Assay was used to sequence the TCRbeta CDR3 regions. TCRdb obtained this table from immuneACCESS and retained in-frame rearrangements with V and J assigned. These tables miss some clones; where compared with another copy, unresolved V genes account for less than half of the shortfall, and the remainder is unexplained. The sample contains 25,000 to 35,000 clones, 70% to 85% of them found a single time. The ten largest clones take up approximately 21% of the sample. The V and J ends are trimmed by 2 bases and 2 bases, leaving 16 bases between them. From its cysteine to its phenylalanine, the CDR3 spans 15 amino acids. Only the CDR3 DNA is retained, 45 bases long and in frame from the first base. The germline V gene (reference sequence) provides CDR1 GTSNPN and CDR2 SVGIG. Regarding this clone: Its cognate antigen has yet to be identified. The record has no base qualities; no much larger clone is one base away.

Patients with a history of autoimmune disease or receiving systemic immunosuppression were excluded from the trial. In every dose cohort, peripheral blood was drawn for TCR sequencing at baseline, cycle 4 day 1, and cycle 7 day 1. Samples came from an open-label, multicenter, first-in-human phase I dose-escalation trial of ivuxolimab. Adults with locally advanced or metastatic melanoma, renal cell carcinoma, hepatocellular carcinoma or head and neck squamous cell carcinoma were enrolled in the trial. Before TCR sequencing, CD4+ and CD8+ T cells were separately sorted from peripheral blood. Source: CD4+ or CD8+ T cells sorted from blood, taken in a trial of the OX40 agonist ivuxolimab. The sequence derives from an adult with an advanced solid tumor such as melanoma, head and neck, liver or kidney cancer. The chain couples TRBV30 to TRBJ2-7; the D gene is possibly TRBD2, with 6 bases matching. CDR3 reads: CAWSSSGTSPYEQYF. Read as DNA, the sequence is TGTGCCTGGAGTTCTTCCGGGACTTCTCCCTACGAGCAGTACTTC. Beyond the CDR3, the reference TRBV30 and TRBJ2-7 genes provide the residues; the full variable domain reads: SQTIHQWPATLVQPVGSPLSLECTVEGTSNPNLYWYRQAAGRGLQLLFYSVGIGQISSEVPQNLSASRPQDRQFILSSKKLLLSDSGFYLCAWSSSGTSPYEQYFGPGTRLTVT.